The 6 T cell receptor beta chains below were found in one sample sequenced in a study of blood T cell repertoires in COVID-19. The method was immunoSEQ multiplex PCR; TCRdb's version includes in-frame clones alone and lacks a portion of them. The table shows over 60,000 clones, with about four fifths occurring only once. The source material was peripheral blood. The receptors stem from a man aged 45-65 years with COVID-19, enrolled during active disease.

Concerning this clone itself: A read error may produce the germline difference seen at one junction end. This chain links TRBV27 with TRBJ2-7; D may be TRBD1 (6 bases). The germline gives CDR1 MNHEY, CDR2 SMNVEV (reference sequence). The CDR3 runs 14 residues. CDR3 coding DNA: TGTGCCAACAGTTGGGATGGGGGCCCCTACGAGCAGTACTTC. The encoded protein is CANSWDGGPYEQYF.

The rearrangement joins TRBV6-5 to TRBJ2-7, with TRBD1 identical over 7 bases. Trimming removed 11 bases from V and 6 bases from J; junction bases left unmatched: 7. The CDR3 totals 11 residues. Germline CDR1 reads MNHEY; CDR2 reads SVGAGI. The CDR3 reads CASRQGSEQYF. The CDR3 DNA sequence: TGTGCCTCTCGACAGGGCTCCGAGCAGTACTTC.

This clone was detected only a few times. CDR3 sequence (DNA): TGTGCCATCAGGCCGACAGAGAACACTGAAGCTTTCTTT. Amino acids: CAIRPTENTEAFF. The rearrangement uses TRBV10-3 and TRBJ1-1, with TRBD1 as a possible D gene (5 bases). CDR1 is ENHRY and CDR2 is SYGVKD in the germline V gene. This CDR3 is built from 13 residues. V lost 6 bases to trimming and J lost 1 base, with 9 bases between them.

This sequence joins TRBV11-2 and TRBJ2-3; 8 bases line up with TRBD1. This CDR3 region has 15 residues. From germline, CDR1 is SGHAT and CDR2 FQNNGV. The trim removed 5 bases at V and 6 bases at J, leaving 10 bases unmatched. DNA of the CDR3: TGTGCCAGCAGCCTCAGTGGACAGGGTCCGGATACGCAGTATTTT. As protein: CASSLSGQGPDTQYF.

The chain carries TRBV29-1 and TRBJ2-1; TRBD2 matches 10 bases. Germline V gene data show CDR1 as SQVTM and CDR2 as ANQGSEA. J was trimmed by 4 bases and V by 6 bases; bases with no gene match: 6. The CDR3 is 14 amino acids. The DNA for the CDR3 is TGCAGCGTATCAGCGGGGGGGCCTTACAATGAGCAGTTCTTC. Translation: CSVSAGGPYNEQFF.

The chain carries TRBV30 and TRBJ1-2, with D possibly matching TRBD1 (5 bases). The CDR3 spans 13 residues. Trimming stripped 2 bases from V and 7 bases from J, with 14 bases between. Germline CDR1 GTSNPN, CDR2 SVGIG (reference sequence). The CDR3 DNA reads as TGTGCCTGGAGTCTGTCCGGGGGTCGTGGCTACACCTTC. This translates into CAWSLSGGRGYTF.